The 7 T cell receptor beta chains below come from one sample, sequenced in a study of blood T cell repertoires in COVID-19. Generated by immunoSEQ multiplex PCR, the TCRdb table keeps only in-frame clones and is missing some. The sample comprises approximately 260,000 clones, less than 85% of which are singletons, and roughly 4.6% rests with the top ten. Sequencing was performed on peripheral blood. All receptors derive from a woman aged 80 or over with active or convalescent COVID-19.

This chain joins TRBV6-5 and TRBJ2-5; 7 bases are shared with TRBD2. The CDR3 extends over 15 amino acids. CDR1 is MNHEY, CDR2 SVGAGI, per germline. V gave up 0 bases and J gave up 4 bases; unmatched junction bases: 5. The CDR3 DNA follows: TGTGCCAGCAGTTACTCGGCGGGAGTTCGAGAGACCCAGTACTTC. Protein: CASSYSAGVRETQYF.

CDR3 sequence reads: CASSPVAAGNTIYF. For the CDR3, the DNA is TGTGCCAGCAGCCCCGTGGCAGCTGGAAACACCATATATTTT. This chain uses TRBV3-1 (or the pseudogene TRBV3-2) with TRBJ1-3, with D unresolved. There are 14 residues in the CDR3. From germline, CDR1 is LGHDT and CDR2 YNNKEL (reference sequence). V was pared by 4 bases and J by 2 bases, with 9 bases between.

The chain recombines TRBV19 with TRBJ1-4, with D hard to call. The V and J ends lost 6 bases and 5 bases respectively, with 13 bases between them. CDR1 LNHDA and CDR2 SQIVND come from the germline V gene (reference sequence). This CDR3 contains 14 residues. This CDR3 reads CASSPPGWNEKLFF. DNA of the CDR3: TGTGCCAGTAGCCCCCCGGGATGGAATGAAAAACTGTTTTTT.

The chain uses TRBV27 and TRBJ2-6; 7 bases are shared with TRBD1. CDR3 length: 18 residues. V lost 2 bases, J lost 2 bases, and 9 bases stayed unmatched. Germline V gene data show CDR1 as MNHEY and CDR2 as SMNVEV (reference sequence). CDR3 coding DNA: TGTGCCAGCAGTTTAGAGCTCCCGACAGGGACTGGGGCCAACGTCCTGACTTTC. Translated: CASSLELPTGTGANVLTF.

The chain couples TRBV5-1 to TRBJ2-1; tentatively, D is TRBD2 (5 bases). CDR3 length: 14 amino acids. Germline V lookup: CDR1 SGHRS, CDR2 YFSETQ. V was pared by 2 bases and J by 4 bases, with 10 bases between. DNA for the CDR3: TGCGCCAGCAGCTTAGCGGAACCTTACAATGAGCAGTTCTTC. This sequence encodes CASSLAEPYNEQFF. The variable domain in full, completed from reference TRBV5-1 and TRBJ2-1, reads KAGVTQTPRYLIKTRGQQVTLSCSPISGHRSVSWYQQTPGQGLQFLFEYFSETQRNKGNFPGRFSGRQFSNSRSEMNVSTLELGDSALYLCASSLAEPYNEQFFGPGTRLTVL.

The V call is TRBV28, the J call TRBJ1-4, with D uncertain. The V and J ends lost 6 bases and 3 bases respectively, with 14 bases between them. The germline CDR1 and CDR2 sequences are MDHEN and SYDVKM. CDR3 length equals 15 residues. The CDR3 nucleotides are TGTGCCAGCAGGATGGCCGGGAATGCTAATGAAAAACTGTTTTTT. It yields the protein CASRMAGNANEKLFF.

The chain links TRBV5-1 to TRBJ1-2, with D perhaps matching TRBD1 (5 bases). V shed 2 bases and J shed 8 bases, with 10 bases lying between them. CDR3 size: 12 residues. CDR1 is SGHRS, CDR2 YFSETQ, per germline. DNA of the CDR3: TGCGCCAGCAGCTTATCCCCAGGGGGCTACACCTTC. It codes for CASSLSPGGYTF.